This T cell receptor (beta chain) was observed in a study of STAT5B mutations in CD4+ large granular lymphocyte leukemia (dated by TCRdb to the early 2020s). Turning to the overall study: Among healthy controls, the CDR3 'QG' motif was associated with a particular HLA allele. The TCRbeta repertoires of CD4+ T-cell large granular lymphocyte leukemia patients were compared with the TCRbeta repertoires of healthy blood donors. Flow cytometry on FACSCanto II or FACSVerse showed that the purified fractions were more than 95% pure among lymphocytes. General findings and caveats noted by the study authors: Greater clonality appeared to be present in CD4-sorted patient repertoires than in healthy CD4+ repertoires, and the difference was retained after the putative leukemic clones were removed. Enrichment of TRBV06-family usage was observed among the top patient clones (8/27) relative to healthy controls (2/35). The data were not HLA-matched, and the relatively small sample size could explain the higher clonality seen in CD4+ compared with CD8+ T-LGLL. Each patient's main leukemic clonotypes were private, but around 27% of these clonotypes showed up at low frequency in the non-leukemic repertoires of other patients.

As regards this clone: The clone's antigen remains unknown. The input lacks base qualities; no much larger clone sits a single base away.

The CDR3 goes from the cysteine to the phenylalanine over 15 residues. This entry keeps only the CDR3 DNA: 45 bases, framed from base 1. For this chain, trimming is 4 bases at the V end and 5 bases at the J end, and the number of junction bases without a gene match is 6. Reading the germline V gene gives CDR1 MDHEN and CDR2 SYDVKM. Healthy controls were 35 or so blood donors whose buffy coats came from the Finnish Red Cross blood service. All TCR-sequenced material derived from peripheral blood: patient blood samples and healthy donor buffy coats. Peripheral blood mononuclear cells were isolated by Ficoll-Hypaque gradient centrifugation. CD4+ cells were purified magnetically from the buffy coats of healthy controls. Genomic DNA was extracted using the Gentra Puregene Cell and Tissue kit, and a Qubit 2.0 fluorometer was used to quantify it. The immunoSEQ assay at survey resolution was used to sequence TCRbeta rearrangements from genomic DNA. In the authors' own workflow: In the TCR sequencing data, the lowest productive clonotype frequency that could be detected was 2.59 x 10-5. Only productive TCRbeta rearrangements, meaning sequences that were complete and in-frame, were kept for the analyses. Clonality for each sample was calculated as Simpson clonality in the immunoSEQ Analyzer version 3.0. Based on frequency, clones were grouped as very rare, small, medium, large (1-20%) or hyperexpanded (>20%). OLGA 1.2.3 estimated generation probabilities, VDJtools produced V-gene circos plots, VDJdb was queried for specificities, and GLIPH identified CDR3 motifs. This immuneACCESS table, as held by TCRdb, lists in-frame sequences with V and J called but not all clones. Of the missing ones, under half trace to an unresolved V gene in checked studies; the others have no known cause. That table furnishes V, J and clone size, whereas the DNA furnished D and trimming. Counted in this sample were over 25,000 clones; more than 60% of them appeared once. The ten biggest clones cover approximately 6.2% of the sample.

Recombination connected TRBV28 to TRBJ2-1; TRBD2 aligns with 9 central bases. What was sequenced was CD4+ T cells from blood buffy coats. The clonotype originates from a human donor in good health. The bases are TGTGCCAGCAGTTCCCCAGCGGGGGGCGACAATGAGCAGTTCTTC. It codes for CASSSPAGGDNEQFF.